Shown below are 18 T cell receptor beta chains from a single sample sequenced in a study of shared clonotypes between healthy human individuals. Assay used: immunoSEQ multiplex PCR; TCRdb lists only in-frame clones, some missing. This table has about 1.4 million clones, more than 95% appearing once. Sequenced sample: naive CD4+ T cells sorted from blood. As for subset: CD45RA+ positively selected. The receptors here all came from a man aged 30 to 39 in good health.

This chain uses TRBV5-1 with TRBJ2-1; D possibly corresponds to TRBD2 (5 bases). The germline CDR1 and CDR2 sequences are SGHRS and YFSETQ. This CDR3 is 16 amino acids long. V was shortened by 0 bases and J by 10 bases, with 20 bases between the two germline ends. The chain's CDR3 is CASSLDSGSLGLEQFF. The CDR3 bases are TGCGCCAGCAGCTTGGACAGCGGATCCTTAGGGTTGGAGCAGTTCTTC.

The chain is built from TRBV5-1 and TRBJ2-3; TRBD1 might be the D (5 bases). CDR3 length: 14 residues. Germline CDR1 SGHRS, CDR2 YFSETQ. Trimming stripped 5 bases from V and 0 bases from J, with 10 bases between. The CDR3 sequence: CASRLKGSTDTQYF. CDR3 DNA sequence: TGCGCCAGCAGACTTAAGGGGAGCACAGATACGCAGTATTTT.

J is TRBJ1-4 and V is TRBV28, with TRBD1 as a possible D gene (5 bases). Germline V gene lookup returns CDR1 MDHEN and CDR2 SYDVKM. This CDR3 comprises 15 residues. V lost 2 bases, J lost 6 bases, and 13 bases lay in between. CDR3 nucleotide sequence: TGTGCCAGCAGTTTACCCCCGGGGCTGGATGAAAAACTGTTTTTT. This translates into CASSLPPGLDEKLFF. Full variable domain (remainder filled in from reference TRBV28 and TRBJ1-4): DVKVTQSSRYLVKRTGEKVFLECVQDMDHENMFWYRQDPGLGLRLIYFSYDVKMKEKGDIPEGYSVSREKKERFSLILESASTNQTSMYLCASSLPPGLDEKLFFGSGTQLSVL.

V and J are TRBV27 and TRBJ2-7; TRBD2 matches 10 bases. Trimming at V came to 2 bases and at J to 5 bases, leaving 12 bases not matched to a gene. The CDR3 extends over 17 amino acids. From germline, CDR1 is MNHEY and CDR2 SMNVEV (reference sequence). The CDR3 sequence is CASSLLAGARMTNEQYF. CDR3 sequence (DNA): TGTGCCAGCAGTTTACTAGCGGGGGCACGTATGACTAACGAGCAGTACTTC.

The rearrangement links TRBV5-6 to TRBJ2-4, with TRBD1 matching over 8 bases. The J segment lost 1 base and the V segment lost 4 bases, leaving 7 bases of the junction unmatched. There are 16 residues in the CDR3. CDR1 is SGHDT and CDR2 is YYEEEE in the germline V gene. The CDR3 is CASSPDRGFAKNIQYF. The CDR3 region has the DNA TGTGCCAGCAGCCCCGACAGGGGTTTTGCCAAAAACATTCAGTACTTC.

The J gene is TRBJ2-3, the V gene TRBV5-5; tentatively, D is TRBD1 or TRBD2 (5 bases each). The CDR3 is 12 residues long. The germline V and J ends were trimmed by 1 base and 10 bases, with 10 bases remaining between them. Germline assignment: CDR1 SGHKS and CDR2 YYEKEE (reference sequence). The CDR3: CASSLFGGSQYF. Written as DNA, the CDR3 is TGTGCCAGCAGCTTGTTTGGGGGTTCGCAGTATTTT.

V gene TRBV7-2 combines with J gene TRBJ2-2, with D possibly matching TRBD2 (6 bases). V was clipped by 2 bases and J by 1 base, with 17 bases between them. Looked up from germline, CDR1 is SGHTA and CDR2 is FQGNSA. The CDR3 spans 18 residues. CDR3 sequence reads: CASSLSSLFGRNTGELFF. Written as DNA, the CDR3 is TGTGCCAGCAGCTTAAGTAGTTTATTCGGGAGGAACACCGGGGAGCTGTTTTTT.

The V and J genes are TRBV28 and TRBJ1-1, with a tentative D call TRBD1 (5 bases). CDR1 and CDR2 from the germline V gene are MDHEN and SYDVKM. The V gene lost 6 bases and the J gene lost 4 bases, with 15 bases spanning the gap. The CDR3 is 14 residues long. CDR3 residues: CASSRGARGTEAFF. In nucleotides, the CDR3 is TGTGCCAGCAGCCGCGGGGCCCGGGGCACTGAAGCTTTCTTT.

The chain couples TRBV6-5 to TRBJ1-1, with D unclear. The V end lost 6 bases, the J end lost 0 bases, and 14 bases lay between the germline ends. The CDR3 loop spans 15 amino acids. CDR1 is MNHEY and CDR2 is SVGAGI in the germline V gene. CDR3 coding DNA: TGTGCCAGCAGATTCAGACATTCCATGAACACTGAAGCTTTCTTT. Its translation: CASRFRHSMNTEAFF.

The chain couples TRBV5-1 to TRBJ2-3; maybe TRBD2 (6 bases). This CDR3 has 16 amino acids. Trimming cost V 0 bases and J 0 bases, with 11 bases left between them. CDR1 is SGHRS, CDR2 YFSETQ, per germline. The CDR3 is CASSLGRDQSTDTQYF. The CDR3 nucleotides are TGCGCCAGCAGCTTGGGGCGGGATCAAAGCACAGATACGCAGTATTTT.

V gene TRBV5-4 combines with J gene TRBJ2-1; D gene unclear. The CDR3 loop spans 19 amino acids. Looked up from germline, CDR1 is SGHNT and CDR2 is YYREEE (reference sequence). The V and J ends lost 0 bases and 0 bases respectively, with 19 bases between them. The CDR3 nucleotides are TGTGCCAGCAGCTTGGATGGCCAGAACCCAGGAAGCTCCTACAATGAGCAGTTCTTC. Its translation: CASSLDGQNPGSSYNEQFF.

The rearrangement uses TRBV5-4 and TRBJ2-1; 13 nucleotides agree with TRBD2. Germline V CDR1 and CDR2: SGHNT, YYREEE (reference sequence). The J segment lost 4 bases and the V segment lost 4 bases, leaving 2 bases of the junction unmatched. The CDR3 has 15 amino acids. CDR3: CASSQGLAGYNEQFF. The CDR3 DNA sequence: TGTGCCAGCAGCCAGGGACTAGCGGGATACAATGAGCAGTTCTTC.

Here the CDR3 reads CASSLWISGGTDTQYF. The CDR3 DNA sequence: TGTGCCAGCAGCTTATGGATTAGCGGGGGCACAGATACGCAGTATTTT. The chain couples TRBV7-9 to TRBJ2-3; 8 positions agree with TRBD2. Per the germline V gene, CDR1 is SEHNR and CDR2 is FQNEAQ (reference sequence). The CDR3 runs to 16 residues. J was trimmed by 1 base and V by 2 bases; bases with no gene match: 5.

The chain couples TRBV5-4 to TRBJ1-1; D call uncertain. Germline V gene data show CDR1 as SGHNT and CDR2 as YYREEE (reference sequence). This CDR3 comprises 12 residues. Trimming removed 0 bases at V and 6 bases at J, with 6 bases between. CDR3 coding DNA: TGTGCCAGCAGCTTGGCGGGGTCTGAAGCTTTCTTT. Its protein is CASSLAGSEAFF. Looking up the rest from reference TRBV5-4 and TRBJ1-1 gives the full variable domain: ETGVTQSPTHLIKTRGQQVTLRCSSQSGHNTVSWYQQALGQGPQFIFQYYREEENGRGNFPPRFSGLQFPNYSSELNVNALELDDSALYLCASSLAGSEAFFGQGTRLTVV.

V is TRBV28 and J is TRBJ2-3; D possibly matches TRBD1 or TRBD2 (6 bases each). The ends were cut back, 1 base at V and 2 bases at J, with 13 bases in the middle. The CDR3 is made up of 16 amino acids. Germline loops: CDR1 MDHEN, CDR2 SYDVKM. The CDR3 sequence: CASSLLGGQATDTQYF. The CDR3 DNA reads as TGTGCCAGCAGTTTATTGGGGGGCCAGGCCACAGATACGCAGTATTTT.

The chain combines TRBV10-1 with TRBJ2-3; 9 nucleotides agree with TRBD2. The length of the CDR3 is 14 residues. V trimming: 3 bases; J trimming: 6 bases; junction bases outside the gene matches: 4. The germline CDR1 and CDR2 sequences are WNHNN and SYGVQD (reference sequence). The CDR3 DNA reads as TGCGCCAGCAGTGATAGCGGGAGAGGCGATACGCAGTATTTT. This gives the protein CASSDSGRGDTQYF.

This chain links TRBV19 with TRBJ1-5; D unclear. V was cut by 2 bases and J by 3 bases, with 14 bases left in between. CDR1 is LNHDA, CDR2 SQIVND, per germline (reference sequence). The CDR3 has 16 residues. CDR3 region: CASSIISGRNNQPQHF. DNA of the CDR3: TGTGCCAGTAGTATAATTAGCGGGAGAAACAATCAGCCCCAGCATTTT. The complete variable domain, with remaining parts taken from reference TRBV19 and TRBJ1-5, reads DGGITQSPKYLFRKEGQNVTLSCEQNLNHDAMYWYRQDPGQGLRLIYYSQIVNDFQKGDIAEGYSVSREKKESFPLTVTSAQKNPTAFYLCASSIISGRNNQPQHFGDGTRLSIL.

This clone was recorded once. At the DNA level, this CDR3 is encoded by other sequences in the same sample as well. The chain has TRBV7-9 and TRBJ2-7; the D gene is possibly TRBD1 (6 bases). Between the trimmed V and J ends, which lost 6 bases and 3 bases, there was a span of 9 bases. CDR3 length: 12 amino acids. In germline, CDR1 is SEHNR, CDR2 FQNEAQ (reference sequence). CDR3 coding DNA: TGTGCCAGCAGTTCACAGGGCTACGAGCAGTACTTC. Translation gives CASSSQGYEQYF. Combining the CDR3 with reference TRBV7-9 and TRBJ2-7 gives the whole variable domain DTGVSQNPRHKITKRGQNVTFRCDPISEHNRLYWYRQTLGQGPEFLTYFQNEAQLEKSRLLSDRFSAERPKGSFSTLEIQRTEQGDSAMYLCASSSQGYEQYFGPGTRLTVT.